This T cell receptor beta chain was found in a study of blood T cell repertoires in COVID-19 (dated by TCRdb to 2020 to 2021). About the investigation overall: Samples from collaborators originated in the United States, Italy and Spain and spanned both the acute and convalescent phases of COVID-19. The sample metadata nearly always contained a de-identified subject ID, COVID-19 status, age in years and sex. Samples were obtained from the ongoing ImmuneRACE study (first 160 participants) and from 950 to 1,500 subjects provided by 6 global collaborators. The repertoires were released in a freely available public database meant as a resource for research on the immune response to SARS-CoV-2. Where available, HLA class I and class II types were obtained from metadata supplied by the sample provider rather than from assay-based typing. The material from the prospective study consisted of cDNA or gDNA derived from T cells, B-cell-depleted T cells, or PBMCs. The dataset comprised deeply sampled blood TCRbeta repertoires from subjects exposed to, actively infected with, or recovered from COVID-19.

Enrolling through a virtual design, the prospective study's participants ranged in age from about 18 to 100 years and lived across 20 to 30 United States geographic areas. In the prospective study, participants were assigned to cohorts based on the clinical history participants reported in a screening survey and a study questionnaire. Recovered participants in ImmuneRACE Cohort 3 were defined by two consecutive negative NP/OP PCR tests, clearance by a healthcare professional, or resolution of symptoms. In the prospective study, mobile phlebotomists collected whole blood, serum and a nasopharyngeal or oropharyngeal swab from each participant. Participants in the prospective study had the option to provide additional blood draws and questionnaires over a 2-month period. Blood samples from the prospective study were shipped frozen or at room temperature prior to DNA extraction. TCRbeta CDR3 regions were amplified from genomic DNA by means of the immunoSEQ Assay, a bias-controlled multiplex PCR. In the original analysis: The number of nucleated cells in each sample was estimated by amplification of reference gene primers within the assay. Sequence reads were collapsed and filtered to measure the absolute abundance of every unique TCRbeta CDR3 rearrangement. For each sample, productive Simpson clonality was calculated as the square root of Simpson's diversity index over productive rearrangements. The table was pulled from immuneACCESS by TCRdb, which kept in-frame rearrangements only. Such tables lose some clones; where checked, under half of the loss comes from unresolved V genes, and the rest has no known cause. The DNA gave D and trimming, while V, J and clone size come from that table. Counted in this sample were roughly 310,000 clones; over 85% of them appeared once. The biggest ten clones account for 2% to 3% of the sample.

Results the study describes overall, beyond this receptor: How much clinical and demographic metadata was included differed by source and by participant, and the metadata was provided uncurated.

A note on this clone: The antigen it recognizes is unknown. Base qualities are not recorded, but no much larger clone differs from it by a single base.

The cysteine opens and the phenylalanine closes a CDR3 of 15 amino acids. The only DNA kept is the CDR3, 45 bases in frame from the first base. V ends up 3 bases short and J 10 bases short, with an unmatched junction base count of 9. The CDR1 and CDR2 encoded by the germline V gene are SGHTS and YDEGEE. What was sequenced was PBMCs or T cells enriched from blood (not recorded which). The clonotype comes from a man aged 55 to 70 who had recovered from COVID-19. The rearrangement joined TRBV5-8 to TRBJ1-6; 8 central bases correspond to TRBD1. In nucleotide form, the sequence is TGTGCCAGCAGCTATTACACCGGGACAGGCTCACCCCTCCACTTT. Its translation is CASSYYTGTGSPLHF.